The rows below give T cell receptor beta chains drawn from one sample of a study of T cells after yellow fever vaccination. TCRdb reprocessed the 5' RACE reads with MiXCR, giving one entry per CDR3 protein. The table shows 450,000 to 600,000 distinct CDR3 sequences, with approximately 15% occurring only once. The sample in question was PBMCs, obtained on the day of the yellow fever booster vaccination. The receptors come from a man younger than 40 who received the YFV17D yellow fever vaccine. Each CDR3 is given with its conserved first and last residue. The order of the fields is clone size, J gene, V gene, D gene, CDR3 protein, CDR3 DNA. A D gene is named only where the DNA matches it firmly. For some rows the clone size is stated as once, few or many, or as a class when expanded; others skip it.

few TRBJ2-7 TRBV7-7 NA CASSLAEGAGYEQYF TGTGCCAGCAGCTTAGCGGAGGGGGCCGGGTACGAGCAGTACTTC
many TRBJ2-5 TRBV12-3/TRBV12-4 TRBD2 CASCHSGREETQYF TGTGCCAGCTGCCATAGCGGGAGGGAAGAGACCCAGTACTTC
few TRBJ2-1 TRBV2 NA CASRDSRGGVNEQFF TGTGCCAGCAGGGATAGTCGAGGTGGGGTTAATGAGCAGTTCTTC
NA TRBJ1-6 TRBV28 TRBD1 CASTRPDRLNSPLHF TGTGCCAGCACCAGACCGGACAGGCTGAATTCACCCCTCCACTTT
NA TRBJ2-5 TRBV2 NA CASCDFETQYF TGTGCCAGCTGCGACTTTGAGACCCAGTACTTC
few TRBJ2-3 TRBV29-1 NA CSVDSRSGRSTDTQYF TGCAGCGTTGACTCCAGGAGCGGACGAAGCACAGATACGCAGTATTTT
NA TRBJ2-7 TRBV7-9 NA CASSSEGGGGTGEQYF TGTGCCAGCAGCTCCGAAGGGGGCGGGGGAACTGGCGAGCAGTACTTC
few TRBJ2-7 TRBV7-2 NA CASSSPGTGRAYEQYF TGTGCCAGCAGCTCTCCGGGAACAGGGAGGGCCTACGAGCAGTACTTC
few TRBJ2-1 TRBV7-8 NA CASSFQFNEQFF TGTGCCAGCAGCTTCCAGTTCAATGAGCAGTTCTTC
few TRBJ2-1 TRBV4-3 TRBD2 CASSQHTSGSYNEQFF TGCGCCAGCAGCCAACATACTAGCGGGAGCTACAATGAGCAGTTCTTC
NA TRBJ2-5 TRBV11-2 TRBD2 CASSLGGTSGRYQETQYF TGTGCCAGCAGCTTAGGGGGGACTAGCGGGAGGTACCAAGAGACCCAGTACTTC
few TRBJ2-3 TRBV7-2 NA CASRRLSTDTQYF TGTGCCAGCAGGCGACTAAGCACAGATACGCAGTATTTT
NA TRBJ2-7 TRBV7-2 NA CASSLGVETAGEQYF TGTGCCAGCAGCTTAGGGGTTGAGACAGCTGGGGAGCAGTACTTC
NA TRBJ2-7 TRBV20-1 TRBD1 CSARSNRGPSYEQYF TGCAGTGCTAGATCGAACAGGGGGCCCTCCTACGAGCAGTACTTC
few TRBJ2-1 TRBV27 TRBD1 CASGDQGARYEQFF TGTGCCAGCGGTGACCAGGGGGCGAGGTATGAGCAGTTCTTC
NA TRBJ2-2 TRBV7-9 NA CASSRVQANTGELFF TGTGCCAGCAGCCGTGTACAGGCGAACACCGGGGAGCTGTTTTTT
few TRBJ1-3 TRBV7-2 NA CASSLFQNSGNTIYF TGTGCCAGCAGCTTATTCCAGAACTCTGGAAACACCATATATTTT
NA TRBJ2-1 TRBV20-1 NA CSARPSLPSGDEQFF TGCAGTGCTAGACCTTCTCTTCCTAGTGGTGATGAGCAGTTCTTC
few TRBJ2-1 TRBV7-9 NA CASSPEGLSLRNEQFF TGTGCCAGCAGCCCGGAGGGACTCTCACTCAGGAATGAGCAGTTCTTC
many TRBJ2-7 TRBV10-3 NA CAISEPLGPTYEQYF TGTGCCATCAGTGAGCCCCTAGGACCCACCTACGAGCAGTACTTC
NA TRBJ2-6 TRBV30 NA CAWSGTGANVLTF TGTGCCTGGTCTGGGACAGGGGCCAACGTCCTGACTTTC